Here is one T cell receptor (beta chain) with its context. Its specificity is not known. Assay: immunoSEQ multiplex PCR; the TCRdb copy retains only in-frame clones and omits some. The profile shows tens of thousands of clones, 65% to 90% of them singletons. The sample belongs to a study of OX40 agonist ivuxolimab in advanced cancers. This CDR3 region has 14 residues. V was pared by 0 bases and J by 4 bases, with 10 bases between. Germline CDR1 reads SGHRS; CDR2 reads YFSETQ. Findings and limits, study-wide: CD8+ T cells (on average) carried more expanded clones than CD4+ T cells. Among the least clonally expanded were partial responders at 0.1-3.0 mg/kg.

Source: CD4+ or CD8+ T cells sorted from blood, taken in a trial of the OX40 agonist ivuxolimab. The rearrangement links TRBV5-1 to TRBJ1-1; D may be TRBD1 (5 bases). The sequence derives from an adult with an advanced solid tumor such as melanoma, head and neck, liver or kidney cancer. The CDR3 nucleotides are TGCGCCAGCAGCTTGGAGGGCAGGGTCACTGAAGCTTTCTTT. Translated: CASSLEGRVTEAFF.